Listed here are 19 T cell receptor beta chains from one sample, sequenced in a study of CD8 T cell repertoires and HIV-1 epitope variants. Measured with immunoSEQ multiplex PCR; TCRdb has only the in-frame clones, and not every one. The data hold thousands of clones, with about 70% observed a single time. The antigens these receptors bind are not known. The sample comprised cultured CD8+ T cells derived from PBMCs. The receptors were sampled from a male donor with HIV.

This clone turned up a few times. The V and J genes are TRBV5-4 and TRBJ2-2; weak D call: TRBD1 (5 bases). CDR1 and CDR2 (germline): SGHNT, YYREEE (reference sequence). The CDR3 has 17 amino acids. Trimming removed 2 bases at V and 4 bases at J, with 18 bases between. The CDR3 DNA is TGTGCCAGCAGCTTCCCTCCCGGAACAGGCAGCACCGGGGAGCTGTTTTTT. The encoded protein is CASSFPPGTGSTGELFF.

The chain links TRBV25-1 to TRBJ1-1, with TRBD1 matching 10 bases. V shed 6 bases and J 3 bases; nucleotides not matched to a gene: 13. From germline, CDR1 is MGHDK and CDR2 SYGVNS. This CDR3 region has 17 residues. The CDR3 sequence is CASSRDRGGLMYTEAFF. The CDR3, as DNA: TGTGCCAGCAGCCGGGACAGGGGAGGATTGATGTACACTGAAGCTTTCTTT.

By frequency in the sample, this clone is medium-sized (0.01 to 0.1%). CDR3 DNA sequence: TGTGCCAGCAGCCAAGTGAACACTGAAGCTTTCTTT. This sequence encodes CASSQVNTEAFF. The rearrangement links TRBV4-2 to TRBJ1-1; unclear D gene. The CDR3 length is 12 residues. CDR1 is LGHNA, CDR2 YNFKEQ, per germline. Deletions cut 1 base from V and 0 bases from J, with 0 bases between.

This chain uses TRBV10-3 with TRBJ2-7; D perhaps matches TRBD1 (6 bases). V was shortened by 7 bases and J by 0 bases, with 10 bases between the two germline ends. Germline V gene sequence: CDR1 ENHRY, CDR2 SYGVKD. The CDR3 is 13 amino acids. The CDR3 DNA reads as TGTGCCATCATATCGGACAGCTCCTACGAGCAGTACTTC. This translates into CAIISDSSYEQYF.

The CDR3 region has the DNA TGTGCCAGCAGCTTAGTGGAGGGCCAAGAGACCCAGTACTTC. This gives the protein CASSLVEGQETQYF. V and J are TRBV7-9 and TRBJ2-5; possible D gene TRBD2, 6 bases. The germline V gene has CDR1 SEHNR and CDR2 FQNEAQ (reference sequence). V lost 1 base, J lost 1 base, and 7 bases lay in between. The length of the CDR3 is 14 residues.

The V and J genes are TRBV5-6 and TRBJ1-6; D gene unclear. The CDR3 has 14 amino acids. Trimming took off 0 bases at V and 9 bases at J, with 10 bases between the two ends. CDR1 SGHDT and CDR2 YYEEEE come from the germline V gene. CDR3 DNA: TGTGCCAGCAGCTTGGAGGTGTCGAGTTCACCCCTCCACTTT. Translated: CASSLEVSSSPLHF.

The V call is TRBV5-4, the J call TRBJ2-1, with a weak D call TRBD2 (6 bases). The length of the CDR3 is 16 residues. Looked up from germline, CDR1 is SGHNT and CDR2 is YYREEE (reference sequence). Trimming stripped 2 bases from V and 4 bases from J, with 16 bases between. The CDR3 sequence is CASSFSGGVGYNEQFF. Here the CDR3 DNA reads TGTGCCAGCAGCTTCTCGGGCGGGGTTGGGTACAATGAGCAGTTCTTC.

This clone occurred a few times. The chain uses TRBV7-9 and TRBJ1-4, with 7 bases fitting TRBD1. Germline V gene sequence: CDR1 SEHNR, CDR2 FQNEAQ (reference sequence). V trimming: 4 bases; J trimming: 7 bases; junction bases outside the gene matches: 9. The CDR3 covers 15 residues. This chain's CDR3 is CASSSTQGMAEKLFF. CDR3 DNA: TGTGCCAGCAGCTCAACACAGGGGATGGCTGAAAAACTGTTTTTT.

This chain connects TRBV19 to TRBJ2-7, with 10 bases aligning to TRBD2. The CDR3 has 16 amino acids. The V gene's germline CDR1 is LNHDA and CDR2 SQIVND (reference sequence). V dropped 3 bases and J dropped 4; count of bases not matched to a gene: 9. Here the CDR3 DNA reads TGTGCCAGTAGTATCGACTTAACTAGCGGGGTATACGAGCAGTACTTC. Amino acids: CASSIDLTSGVYEQYF.

This chain connects TRBV5-1 to TRBJ2-1; perhaps TRBD1 as D (6 bases). Germline-derived CDR1 and CDR2 are SGHRS and YFSETQ. The CDR3 spans 16 residues. V lost 4 bases and J 6 bases, leaving 20 bases between the germline ends. CDR3 DNA: TGCGCCAGCAGCCTTACAGGGCCCCAGGGCTCCAATGAGCAGTTCTTC. Its protein product is CASSLTGPQGSNEQFF.

The rearrangement uses TRBV29-1 and TRBJ2-2; D might be TRBD1 (6 bases). The V end lost 6 bases, the J end lost 4 bases, and 12 bases lay between the germline ends. CDR3 length: 13 residues. CDR1 SQVTM and CDR2 ANQGSEA come from the germline V gene. The DNA for the CDR3 is TGCAGCGTGGTGGGGGCGGGCACCGGGGAGCTGTTTTTT. Translated: CSVVGAGTGELFF.

CDR3 nucleotides: TGTGCCAGTAGTCCCCCGGGGCCCCAGGTCAATGAGCAGTTCTTC. It is translated as CASSPPGPQVNEQFF. The rearrangement links TRBV19 to TRBJ2-1, with D tentatively TRBD1 or TRBD2 (5 bases each). Germline values: CDR1 LNHDA, CDR2 SQIVND (reference sequence). Between the trimmed V and J ends, which lost 5 bases and 6 bases, there was a span of 17 bases. This CDR3 spans 15 amino acids.

The V and J genes are TRBV19 and TRBJ2-1, with 7 nucleotides matching TRBD2. Germline V gives CDR1 LNHDA, CDR2 SQIVND (reference sequence). V lost 8 bases to trimming and J lost 9 bases; unmatched junction nucleotides: 16. The length of the CDR3 is 15 residues. The CDR3 bases are TGTGCCAGTTCTTCTAGCGGCGGGAGTATAGGTGAGCAGTTCTTC. The encoded protein is CASSSSGGSIGEQFF.

This clone was recorded once. V gene TRBV28 combines with J gene TRBJ2-7; the D is unclear. Germline CDR1 MDHEN, CDR2 SYDVKM. Between the trimmed V and J ends, which lost 7 bases and 0 bases, there was a span of 10 bases. This CDR3 comprises 13 residues. The CDR3 loop reads CASNSGGSYEQYF. The CDR3 DNA is TGTGCCAGCAACTCCGGTGGCTCCTACGAGCAGTACTTC.

This chain connects TRBV7-6 to TRBJ2-2; unclear D gene. Germline-derived CDR1 and CDR2 are SGHVS and FNYEAQ. V gave up 1 base and J gave up 5 bases, with 14 bases separating them. CDR3 length: 16 residues. The chain's CDR3 is CASSLGLVVDTGELFF. Written as DNA, the CDR3 is TGTGCCAGCAGCTTAGGACTCGTAGTTGATACCGGGGAGCTGTTTTTT.

The sample holds one count of this clone. The chain carries TRBV7-9 and TRBJ1-1, with unresolved D. The germline gives CDR1 SEHNR, CDR2 FQNEAQ (reference sequence). This CDR3 has 12 amino acids. The V and J ends lost 3 bases and 6 bases respectively, with 8 bases between them. DNA of the CDR3: TGTGCCAGCAGCTTTGATCTGTCTGAAGCTTTCTTT. Residues: CASSFDLSEAFF.

The chain joins TRBV27 to TRBJ1-2; 7 bases fit TRBD1. Germline V gene data show CDR1 as MNHEY and CDR2 as SMNVEV (reference sequence). Unmatched junction bases numbered 9, after V lost 3 bases and J lost 8 bases. The CDR3 contains 14 residues. CDR3 loop: CASSFGVRGFGYTF. In DNA form, the CDR3 reads TGTGCCAGCAGTTTTGGGGTCAGGGGGTTCGGCTACACCTTC.

This chain joins TRBV5-4 and TRBJ1-2, with TRBD1 identical over 10 bases. Germline V gene sequence: CDR1 SGHNT, CDR2 YYREEE (reference sequence). V trimming: 4 bases; J trimming: 5 bases; junction bases outside the gene matches: 8. This CDR3 has 15 amino acids. The CDR3, as DNA: TGTGCCAGCAGCCCTGACAGGGGGCTTCCTTATGGCTACACCTTC. It yields the protein CASSPDRGLPYGYTF.

This clone was detected once. The CDR3 region is CSVEDRVGELFF. The CDR3 coding sequence is TGCAGCGTTGAAGATCGGGTCGGGGAGCTGTTTTTT. The chain links TRBV29-1 to TRBJ2-2, with unresolved D. This CDR3 comprises 12 residues. Germline CDR1 reads SQVTM; CDR2 reads ANQGSEA. V lost 0 bases and J lost 7, with 6 bases in between.